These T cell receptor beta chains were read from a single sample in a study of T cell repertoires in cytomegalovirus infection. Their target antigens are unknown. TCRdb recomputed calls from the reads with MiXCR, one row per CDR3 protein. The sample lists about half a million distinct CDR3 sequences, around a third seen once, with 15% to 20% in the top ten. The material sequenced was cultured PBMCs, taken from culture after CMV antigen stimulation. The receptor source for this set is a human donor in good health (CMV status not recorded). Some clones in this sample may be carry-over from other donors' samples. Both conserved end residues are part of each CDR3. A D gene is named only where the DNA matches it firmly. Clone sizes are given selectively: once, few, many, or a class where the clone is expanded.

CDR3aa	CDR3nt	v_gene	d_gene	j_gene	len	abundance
CASSERGYEQYF	TGTGCCAGTAGTGAGAGAGGCTACGAGCAGTACTTC	TRBV19	NA	TRBJ2-7	12	NA
CASSHNRRGETQYF	TGTGCCAGCAGCCATAACAGGCGGGGTGAGACCCAGTACTTC	TRBV6-5	NA	TRBJ2-5	14	once
CSARDGAYQETQYF	TGCAGTGCTAGGGACGGCGCCTACCAAGAGACCCAGTACTTC	TRBV20-1	NA	TRBJ2-5	14	NA
CASGAGGFTGELFF	TGTGCCAGCGGAGCGGGTGGCTTTACCGGGGAGCTGTTTTTT	TRBV27	NA	TRBJ2-2	14	few
CASSYQGAPNTGELFF	TGTGCCAGCAGCTACCAGGGCGCCCCCAACACCGGGGAGCTGTTTTTT	TRBV7-2	NA	TRBJ2-2	16	many
CASSRLGRSGYYEQYF	TGTGCCAGCAGCCGTCTGGGCAGGTCAGGCTACTACGAGCAGTACTTC	TRBV7-2	NA	TRBJ2-7	16	many
CASSPDRQGIVNEQFF	TGTGCCAGCAGCCCCGATAGACAGGGGATCGTCAATGAGCAGTTCTTC	TRBV7-3	TRBD1	TRBJ2-1	16	NA
CASRSNWGTDTQYF	TGTGCCAGTCGATCAAACTGGGGCACAGATACGCAGTATTTT	TRBV12-3/TRBV12-4	NA	TRBJ2-3	14	few
CASSLVSRGIAEAFF	TGTGCCAGCAGCTTAGTTTCAAGGGGGATAGCTGAAGCTTTCTTT	TRBV7-9	NA	TRBJ1-1	15	many
CASSRGSPTDTQYF	TGTGCCAGCAGCCGCGGGAGCCCCACAGATACGCAGTATTTT	TRBV7-3	TRBD2	TRBJ2-3	14	few
CASSQSSNGGGLAKNIQYF	TGCGCCAGCAGTCAATCTTCTAATGGGGGGGGCCTAGCCAAAAACATTCAGTACTTC	TRBV23-1	NA	TRBJ2-4	19	NA
CSAPIGTASTDTQYF	TGCAGTGCGCCGATCGGGACGGCTAGCACAGATACGCAGTATTTT	TRBV20-1	NA	TRBJ2-3	15	few
CSARDMKGQLYPYEQYF	TGCAGTGCTAGAGATATGAAGGGGCAACTTTACCCCTACGAGCAGTACTTC	TRBV20-1	NA	TRBJ2-7	17	many
CSVVGLGFNQPQHF	TGCAGCGTTGTAGGGCTGGGGTTCAATCAGCCCCAGCATTTT	TRBV29-1	NA	TRBJ1-5	14	NA
CASSLHPTSGRTRSGNEQFF	TGTGCCAGCAGCTTACATCCGACTAGCGGGAGGACCAGGTCGGGCAATGAGCAGTTCTTC	TRBV9	TRBD2	TRBJ2-1	20	NA
CASSLDSTSQYF	TGTGCCAGCAGCTTAGACTCTACGTCGCAGTATTTT	TRBV7-2	NA	TRBJ2-3	12	many
CASSFMGQGAEAFF	TGTGCCAGCAGTTTTATGGGACAGGGGGCTGAAGCTTTCTTT	TRBV12-3/TRBV12-4	TRBD1	TRBJ1-1	14	many
CASSAGQGFTGELFF	TGTGCCAGTAGTGCGGGACAGGGGTTCACCGGGGAGCTGTTTTTT	TRBV19	TRBD1	TRBJ2-2	15	NA
CASSPPGGYTGELFF	TGTGCCAGCAGCCCGCCGGGGGGGTATACCGGGGAGCTGTTTTTT	TRBV7-2	TRBD2	TRBJ2-2	15	many
CASSLMAPTTNEKLFF	TGTGCCAGCAGCTTAATGGCTCCTACAACTAATGAAAAACTGTTTTTT	TRBV7-6	NA	TRBJ1-4	16	NA
CASSHGDRVHEQFF	TGCGCCAGCAGCCACGGGGACAGGGTTCATGAGCAGTTCTTC	TRBV4-3	TRBD1	TRBJ2-1	14	few
CASKKPGTSGSSYNEQFF	TGTGCCAGCAAAAAGCCCGGGACTAGCGGCAGCTCCTACAATGAGCAGTTCTTC	TRBV11-2	TRBD2	TRBJ2-1	18	NA
CASTSSGDTQYF	TGTGCCAGCACCTCTAGCGGAGATACGCAGTATTTT	TRBV7-9	TRBD2	TRBJ2-3	12	few
CASSYPSAGRSGANVLTF	TGTGCCAGCAGTTACCCCTCAGCAGGACGTTCTGGGGCCAACGTCCTGACTTTC	TRBV6-2/TRBV6-3	NA	TRBJ2-6	18	NA
CASSLAASSQETQYF	TGTGCCAGCAGCTTAGCGGCCAGCAGCCAAGAGACCCAGTACTTC	TRBV7-2	NA	TRBJ2-5	15	few
CASSLGSVGEQYF	TGTGCCAGCAGTTTAGGCAGCGTAGGCGAGCAGTACTTC	TRBV27	NA	TRBJ2-7	13	NA
CASSLGAGGGNIQYF	TGTGCCAGCAGTTTAGGGGCGGGAGGGGGAAACATTCAGTACTTC	TRBV27	TRBD2	TRBJ2-4	15	NA
CASSQVGTSGSPYEQYF	TGCGCCAGCAGCCAAGTCGGGACTAGCGGGAGTCCCTACGAGCAGTACTTC	TRBV4-1	TRBD2	TRBJ2-7	17	many
CSADTDQTYNEQFF	TGCAGCGCAGACACCGATCAAACCTACAATGAGCAGTTCTTC	TRBV29-1	NA	TRBJ2-1	14	few
CASKDTSTNEKLFF	TGTGCCTCAAAAGACACTTCAACTAATGAAAAACTGTTTTTT	TRBV19	NA	TRBJ1-4	14	few
CASSIDRGRTLYGYTF	TGTGCCAGCAGCATCGACAGGGGCCGTACCCTCTATGGCTACACCTTC	TRBV7-2	TRBD1	TRBJ1-2	16	NA
CASSPAGLLFF	TGTGCCAGCAGTCCTGCGGGACTACTGTTCTTC	TRBV12-3/TRBV12-4	TRBD2	TRBJ2-1	11	NA